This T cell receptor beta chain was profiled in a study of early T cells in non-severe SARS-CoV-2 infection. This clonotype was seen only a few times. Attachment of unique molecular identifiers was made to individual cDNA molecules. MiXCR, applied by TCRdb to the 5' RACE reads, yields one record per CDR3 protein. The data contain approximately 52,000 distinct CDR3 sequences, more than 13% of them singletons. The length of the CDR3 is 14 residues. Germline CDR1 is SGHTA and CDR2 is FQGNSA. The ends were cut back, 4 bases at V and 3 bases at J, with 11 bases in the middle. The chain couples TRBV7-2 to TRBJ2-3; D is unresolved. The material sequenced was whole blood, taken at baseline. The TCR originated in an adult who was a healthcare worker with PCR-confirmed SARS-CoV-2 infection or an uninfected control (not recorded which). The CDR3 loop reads CASSSTTKTDTQYF. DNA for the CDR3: TGTGCCAGCAGCTCGACAACCAAGACAGATACGCAGTATTTT.